Listed here is a single T cell receptor (beta chain). Its antigen is still unknown. The method was immunoSEQ multiplex PCR; TCRdb's version includes in-frame clones alone and lacks a portion of them. The sample yields around 120,000 clones, roughly nine tenths seen once. This specimen comes from a study of Tregs in tolerant kidney transplant recipients. Study-level findings and limits: Expanding Tregs on activated donor B cells appeared to best identify donor-specific TCRbeta clones.

Thawed PBMCs were FACS-sorted into unstimulated CD4+CD25+CD127- regulatory T cells, CD4+CD25- non-regulatory cells, CD4 and CD8 cells. CDR1 PRHDT and CDR2 FYEKMQ come from the germline V gene (reference sequence). V dropped 5 bases and J dropped 0; count of bases not matched to a gene: 14. The CDR3 length is 18 residues. The gene calls are TRBV13 and TRBJ2-3; TRBD2 matches 7 bases. The sequencing sample was made of CD4+ T cells from blood. The TCR sequence derives from a human donor in good health. CDR3 coding DNA: TGTGCCAGCAGCCAAGACTTCCGGGACTATGGTAGCACAGATACGCAGTATTTT. This encodes CASSQDFRDYGSTDTQYF.